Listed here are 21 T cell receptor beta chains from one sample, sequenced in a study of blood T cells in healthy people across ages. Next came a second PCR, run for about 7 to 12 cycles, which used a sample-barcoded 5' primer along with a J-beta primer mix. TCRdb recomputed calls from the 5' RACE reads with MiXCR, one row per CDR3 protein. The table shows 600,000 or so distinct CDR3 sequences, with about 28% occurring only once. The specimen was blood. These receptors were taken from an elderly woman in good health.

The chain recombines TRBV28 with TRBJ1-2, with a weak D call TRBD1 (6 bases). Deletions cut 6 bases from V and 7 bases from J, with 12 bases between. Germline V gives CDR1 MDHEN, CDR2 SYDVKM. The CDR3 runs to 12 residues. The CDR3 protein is CASRPPGAGYTF. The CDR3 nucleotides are TGTGCCAGCAGGCCCCCGGGGGCTGGCTACACCTTC.

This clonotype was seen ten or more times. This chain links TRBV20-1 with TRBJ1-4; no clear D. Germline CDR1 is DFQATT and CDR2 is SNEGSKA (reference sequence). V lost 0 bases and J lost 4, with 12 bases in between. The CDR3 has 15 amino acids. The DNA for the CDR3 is TGCAGTGCTAGAGATACAAGGTTGGGTAATGAAAAACTGTTTTTT. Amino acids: CSARDTRLGNEKLFF.

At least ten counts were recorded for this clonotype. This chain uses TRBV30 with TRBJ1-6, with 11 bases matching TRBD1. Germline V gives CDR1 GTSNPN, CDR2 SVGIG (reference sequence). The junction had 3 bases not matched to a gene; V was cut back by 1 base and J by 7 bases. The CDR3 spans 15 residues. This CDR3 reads CAWSGGTGGNSPLHF. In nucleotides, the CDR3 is TGTGCCTGGAGTGGGGGGACAGGGGGAAATTCACCCCTCCACTTT.

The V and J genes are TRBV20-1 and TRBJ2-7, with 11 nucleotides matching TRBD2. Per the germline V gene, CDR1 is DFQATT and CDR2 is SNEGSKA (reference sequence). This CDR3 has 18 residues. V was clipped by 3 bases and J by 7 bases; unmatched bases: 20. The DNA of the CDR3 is TGCAGTGCTAGGGCGCTCCAACTAGCGGGGGAAATGTACAATGAGCAGTACTTC. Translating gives CSARALQLAGEMYNEQYF.

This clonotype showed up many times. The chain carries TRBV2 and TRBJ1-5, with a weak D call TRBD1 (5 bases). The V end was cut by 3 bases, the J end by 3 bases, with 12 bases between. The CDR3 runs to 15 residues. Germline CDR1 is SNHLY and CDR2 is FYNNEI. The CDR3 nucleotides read TGTGCCAGCAGTGACAGGGCGAGGAACAATCAGCCCCAGCATTTT. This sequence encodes CASSDRARNNQPQHF.

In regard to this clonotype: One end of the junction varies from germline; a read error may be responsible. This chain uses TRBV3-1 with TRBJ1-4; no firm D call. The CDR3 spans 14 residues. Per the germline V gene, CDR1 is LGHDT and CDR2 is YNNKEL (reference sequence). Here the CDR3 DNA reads TGTGCCAGCAGCGGTCAGAGTGCGGATGAAAAACGGTTTTTT. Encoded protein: CASSGQSADEKRFF.

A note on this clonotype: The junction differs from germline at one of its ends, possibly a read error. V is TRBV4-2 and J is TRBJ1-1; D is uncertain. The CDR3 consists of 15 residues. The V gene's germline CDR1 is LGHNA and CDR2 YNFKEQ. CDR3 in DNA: TGTGCCTGCAGCCAATATCGGGCGAGGGACACTGAAGCTTTCTTT. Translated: CACSQYRARDTEAFF.

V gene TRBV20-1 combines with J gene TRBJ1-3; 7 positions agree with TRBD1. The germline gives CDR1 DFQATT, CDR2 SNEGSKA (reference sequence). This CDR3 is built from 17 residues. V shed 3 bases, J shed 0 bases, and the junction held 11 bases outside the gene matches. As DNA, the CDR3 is TGCAGTGCTAGTGTGTTGAGGACAGGAGACTCTGGAAACACCATATATTTT. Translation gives CSASVLRTGDSGNTIYF.

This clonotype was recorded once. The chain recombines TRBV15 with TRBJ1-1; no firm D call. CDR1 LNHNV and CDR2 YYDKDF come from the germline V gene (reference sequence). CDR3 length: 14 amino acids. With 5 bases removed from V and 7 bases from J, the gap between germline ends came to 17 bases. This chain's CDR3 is CATSGGAQTSEAFF. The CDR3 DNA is TGTGCCACCAGCGGAGGTGCCCAAACGAGTGAAGCTTTCTTT.

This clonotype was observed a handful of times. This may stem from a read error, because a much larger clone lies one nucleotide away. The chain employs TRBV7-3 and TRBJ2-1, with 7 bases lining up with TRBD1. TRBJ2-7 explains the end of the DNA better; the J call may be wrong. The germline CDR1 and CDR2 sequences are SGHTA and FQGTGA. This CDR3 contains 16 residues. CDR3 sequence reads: CASSLSPGQRYNEQYF. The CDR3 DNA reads TGTGCCAGCAGCTTAAGCCCGGGACAGAGATACAATGAGCAGTACTTC.

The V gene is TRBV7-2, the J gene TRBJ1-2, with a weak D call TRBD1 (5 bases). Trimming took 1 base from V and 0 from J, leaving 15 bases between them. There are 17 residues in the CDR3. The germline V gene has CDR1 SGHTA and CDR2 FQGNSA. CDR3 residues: CASSLGAGRAANYGYTF. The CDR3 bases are TGTGCCAGCAGCTTAGGGGCGGGCAGGGCCGCTAACTATGGCTACACCTTC.

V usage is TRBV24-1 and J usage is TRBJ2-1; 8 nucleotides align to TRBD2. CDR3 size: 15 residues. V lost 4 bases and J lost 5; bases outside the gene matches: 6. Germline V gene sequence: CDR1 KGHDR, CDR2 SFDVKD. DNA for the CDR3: TGTGCCACCAGTGAAACCGGGACTAGAAACAATGAGCAGTTCTTC. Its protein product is CATSETGTRNNEQFF.

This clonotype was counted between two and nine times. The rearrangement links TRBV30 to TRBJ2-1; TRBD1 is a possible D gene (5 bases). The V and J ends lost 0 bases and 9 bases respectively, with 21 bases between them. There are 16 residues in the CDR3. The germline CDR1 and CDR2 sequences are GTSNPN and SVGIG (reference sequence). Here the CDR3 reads CAWSVGVIIRVGEQFF. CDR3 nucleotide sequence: TGTGCCTGGAGTGTAGGGGTAATTATAAGGGTCGGTGAGCAGTTCTTC.

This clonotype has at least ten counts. In nucleotides, the CDR3 is TGTGCCAGCAGCTTAGCTGGTCTAGCGGGACCTAGCACAGATACGCAGTATTTT. Translated: CASSLAGLAGPSTDTQYF. The V gene is TRBV7-2, the J gene TRBJ2-3, with 9 bases fitting TRBD2. Germline CDR1 SGHTA, CDR2 FQGNSA. CDR3 length: 18 residues. The junction had 7 bases not matched to a gene; V was cut back by 0 bases and J by 0 bases.

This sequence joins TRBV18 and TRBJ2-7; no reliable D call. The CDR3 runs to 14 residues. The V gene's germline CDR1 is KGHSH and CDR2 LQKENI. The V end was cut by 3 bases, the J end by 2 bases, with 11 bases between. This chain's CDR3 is CASSPETWTYEQYF. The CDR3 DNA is TGTGCCAGCTCACCCGAGACATGGACCTACGAGCAGTACTTC.

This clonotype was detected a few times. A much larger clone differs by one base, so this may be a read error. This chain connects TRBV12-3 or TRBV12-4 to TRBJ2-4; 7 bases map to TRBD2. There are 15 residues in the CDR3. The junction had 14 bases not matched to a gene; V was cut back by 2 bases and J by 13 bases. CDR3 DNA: TGTGCCAGCAGTTTAAGAAGCGGGGCTCGCTTTGCGCAGTACTTC. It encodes CASSLRSGARFAQYF.

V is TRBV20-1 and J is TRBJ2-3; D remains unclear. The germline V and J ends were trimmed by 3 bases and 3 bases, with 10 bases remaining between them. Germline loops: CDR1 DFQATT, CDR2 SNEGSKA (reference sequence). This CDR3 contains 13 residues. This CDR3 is CSARSSVTDTQYF. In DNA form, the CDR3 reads TGCAGTGCTAGGTCCTCGGTGACAGATACGCAGTATTTT.

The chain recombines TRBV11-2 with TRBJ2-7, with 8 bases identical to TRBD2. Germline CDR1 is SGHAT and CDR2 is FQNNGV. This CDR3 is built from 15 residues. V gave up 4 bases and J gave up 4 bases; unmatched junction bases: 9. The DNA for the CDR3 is TGTGCCAGCAGCTCAGTGTTAGCGGGAAAATACGAGCAGTACTTC. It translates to CASSSVLAGKYEQYF.

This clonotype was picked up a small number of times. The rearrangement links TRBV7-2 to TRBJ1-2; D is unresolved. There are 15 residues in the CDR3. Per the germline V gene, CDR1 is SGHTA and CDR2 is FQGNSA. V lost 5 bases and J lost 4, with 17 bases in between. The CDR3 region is CASSPAKYAGYGYTF. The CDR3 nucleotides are TGTGCCAGCAGCCCCGCCAAATACGCGGGCTATGGCTACACCTTC.

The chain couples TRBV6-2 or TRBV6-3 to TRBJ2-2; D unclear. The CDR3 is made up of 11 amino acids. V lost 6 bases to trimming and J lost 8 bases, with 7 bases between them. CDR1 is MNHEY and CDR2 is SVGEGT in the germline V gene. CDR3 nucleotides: TGTGCCAGCAGCGTTCGGGGGGAGCTGTTTTTT. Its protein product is CASSVRGELFF.

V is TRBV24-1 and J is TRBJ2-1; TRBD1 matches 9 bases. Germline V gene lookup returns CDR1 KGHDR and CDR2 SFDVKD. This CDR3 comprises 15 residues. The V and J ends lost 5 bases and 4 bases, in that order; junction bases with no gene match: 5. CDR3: CATSGYGQGYNEQFF. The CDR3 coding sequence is TGTGCCACCAGTGGGTACGGACAGGGGTACAATGAGCAGTTCTTC.